This TCR beta chain was sequenced for a study of blood T cell repertoires in COVID-19. About the research overall: Collection of acute and convalescent COVID-19 samples took place in the United States, Italy and Spain. Sources were T cells, B-cell-depleted T cells, or PBMCs; the material itself was cDNA or gDNA.

The CDR3 is 18 residues long. With V trimmed by 0 bases and J by 2 bases, 4 bases remained unmatched. Looked up from germline, CDR1 is MGHRA and CDR2 is YSYEKL. In the authors' methods: Researchers report that nucleated cell counts were estimated from reference gene primer amplification. Generated by immunoSEQ multiplex PCR, the TCRdb table keeps only in-frame clones and is missing some. The V and J calls and clone size are taken from that table; D and trimming were inferred from the DNA. The sample comprises more than 200,000 clones, approximately 84% of which are singletons, and about 4.8% rests with the top ten.

Material for sequencing was peripheral blood. The TCR originated in a middle-aged man with acute or convalescent COVID-19. This chain uses TRBV4-1 with TRBJ2-5; 15 positions match TRBD2. For the CDR3, the DNA is TGCGCCAGCAGCCAAGATGGACTAGCGGGGGGGCGTCAAGAGACCCAGTACTTC. Residues: CASSQDGLAGGRQETQYF.